This TCR beta chain was identified during a study of CD8 T cells in Susac syndrome. An amount of RNA that ranged from 0.5 to 1 ug was reverse transcribed with random hexamers. Multiplex PCR with immunoSEQ amplified the TCR beta CDR3 across 54 Vbeta and 13 Jbeta. MiXCR was run by TCRdb on the immunoSEQ multiplex PCR reads, yielding one entry per CDR3 protein. In the table there are 130,000 to 150,000 distinct CDR3 sequences, 90% to 95% of which are singletons. High-throughput TCR beta sequencing covered peripheral CD8+ and CD4+ T cells. CDR1 is GTSNPN, CDR2 SVGIG, per germline (reference sequence). The CDR3 consists of 10 residues. V was pared by 5 bases and J by 4 bases, with 5 bases between.

This receptor was identified in a human donor in good health. This sequence joins TRBV30 and TRBJ1-1; D is undetermined. The specimen sequenced was CD8+ T cells from PBMCs. The chain's CDR3 is CAWAVTEAFF. CDR3 DNA: TGTGCCTGGGCGGTCACTGAAGCTTTCTTT.